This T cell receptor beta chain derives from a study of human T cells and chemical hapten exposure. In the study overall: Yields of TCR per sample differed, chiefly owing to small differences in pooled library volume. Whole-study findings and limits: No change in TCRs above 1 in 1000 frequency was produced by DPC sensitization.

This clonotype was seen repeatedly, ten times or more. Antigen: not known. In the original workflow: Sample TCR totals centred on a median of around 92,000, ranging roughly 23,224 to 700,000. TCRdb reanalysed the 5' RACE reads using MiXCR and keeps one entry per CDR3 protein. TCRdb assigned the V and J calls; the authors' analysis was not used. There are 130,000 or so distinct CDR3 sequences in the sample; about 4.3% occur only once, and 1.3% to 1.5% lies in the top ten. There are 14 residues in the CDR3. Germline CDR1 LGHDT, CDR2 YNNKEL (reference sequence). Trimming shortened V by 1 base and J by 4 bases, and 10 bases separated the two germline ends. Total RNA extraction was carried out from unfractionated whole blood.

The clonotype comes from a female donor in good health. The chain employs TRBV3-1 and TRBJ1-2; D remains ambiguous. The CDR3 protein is CASSQAHKSYGYTF. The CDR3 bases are TGTGCCAGCAGCCAAGCCCACAAAAGCTATGGCTACACCTTC.